One sample yielded the 19 T cell receptor beta chains listed below, sequenced in a study of control samples from healthy donors and cancer patients. The protocol was immunoSEQ multiplex PCR, while the TCRdb copy is restricted to in-frame clones and leaves out a portion. This sample has 50,000 to 65,000 clones; 90% occur once, and the top ten carry 0.95% to 1.5%. Sequencing was performed on PBMCs. The receptors come from a woman in her forties or fifties with colorectal cancer.

V is TRBV27 and J is TRBJ1-5; 7 positions agree with TRBD1. The CDR3 spans 14 residues. V shed 5 bases, J shed 7 bases, and the junction held 8 bases outside the gene matches. The germline V gene encodes CDR1 MNHEY and CDR2 SMNVEV (reference sequence). CDR3 DNA: TGTGCCAGCAGTCCAAACAGGGGCGGCCAGCCCCAGCATTTT. It encodes CASSPNRGGQPQHF.

In this sample, this clone turned up once. V and J are TRBV27 and TRBJ2-3; D might be TRBD2 (5 bases). Germline assignment: CDR1 MNHEY and CDR2 SMNVEV (reference sequence). CDR3 length: 14 residues. Trimming took off 4 bases at V and 0 bases at J, with 8 bases between the two ends. The CDR3 DNA reads as TGTGCCAGCAGTTCCGGGATTAGCACAGATACGCAGTATTTT. It encodes CASSSGISTDTQYF.

This chain links TRBV3-1 (or the pseudogene TRBV3-2) with TRBJ1-2; D may be TRBD1 (5 bases). The germline V gene encodes CDR1 LGHDT and CDR2 YNNKEL (reference sequence). The CDR3 is made up of 14 amino acids. Trimming stripped 5 bases from V and 4 bases from J, with 14 bases between. CDR3 bases: TGTGCCAGCAGCGTGGGGGGTGGAGGCTATGGCTACACCTTC. It is translated as CASSVGGGGYGYTF.

This clone was detected only a few times. CDR3 region: CASSLKGNYGYTF. In nucleotides, the CDR3 is TGCGCCAGCAGCTTGAAAGGAAACTATGGCTACACCTTC. V gene TRBV5-1 combines with J gene TRBJ1-2; no firm D call. Germline assignment: CDR1 SGHRS and CDR2 YFSETQ. Trimming cost V 1 base and J 2 bases, with 6 bases left between them. CDR3 length equals 13 residues.

This clone was seen just once. The V call is TRBV28, the J call TRBJ2-4; D is ambiguous. The CDR3 sequence is 14 residues long. The germline CDR1 and CDR2 sequences are MDHEN and SYDVKM. Trimming took 2 bases from V and 2 from J, leaving 7 bases between them. CDR3 in amino acids: CASSLIRTKNIQYF. The CDR3 DNA follows: TGTGCCAGCAGTTTAATAAGGACCAAAAACATTCAGTACTTC.

This sequence joins TRBV18 and TRBJ2-2; weak D call: TRBD2 (5 bases). Trimming took 4 bases from V and 7 from J, leaving 16 bases between them. This CDR3 has 15 amino acids. Germline CDR1 KGHSH, CDR2 LQKENI. The CDR3 DNA sequence: TGTGCCAGCTCACAGTTACGGGATTGGAGCGGGGAGCTGTTTTTT. The encoded protein is CASSQLRDWSGELFF.

J is TRBJ2-3 and V is TRBV27; D perhaps matches TRBD2 (5 bases). V lost 3 bases, J lost 4 bases, and 8 bases lay in between. This CDR3 region has 13 residues. The germline CDR1 and CDR2 sequences are MNHEY and SMNVEV (reference sequence). CDR3 sequence reads: CASSFRGADTQYF. The CDR3 region has the DNA TGTGCCAGCAGTTTTCGGGGTGCAGATACGCAGTATTTT.

The chain has TRBV27 and TRBJ1-5; D is possibly TRBD1 (6 bases). Germline assignment: CDR1 MNHEY and CDR2 SMNVEV (reference sequence). Trimming cost V 6 bases and J 2 bases, with 17 bases left between them. The CDR3 consists of 16 residues. The CDR3 nucleotides are TGTGCCAGCAGATTACAGGGTCCGGGGGGCAATCAGCCCCAGCATTTT. Residues: CASRLQGPGGNQPQHF.

The chain carries TRBV7-9 and TRBJ2-1; D is unclear. The V and J ends lost 3 bases and 10 bases respectively, with 16 bases between them. This CDR3 comprises 14 residues. CDR1 is SEHNR, CDR2 FQNEAQ, per germline (reference sequence). The CDR3 nucleotides are TGTGCCAGCAGCTTTAACCGGCCTGGGCGGGAGCAGTTCTTC. This codes for CASSFNRPGREQFF.

This chain uses TRBV7-9 with TRBJ2-3, with a weak D call TRBD2 (6 bases). Germline CDR1 SEHNR, CDR2 FQNEAQ (reference sequence). V was trimmed by 2 bases and J by 0 bases, leaving 12 bases between them. This CDR3 spans 16 amino acids. The CDR3 here is CASSLSAGTSTDTQYF. In DNA, the CDR3 is TGTGCCAGCAGCTTAAGTGCGGGAACTAGCACAGATACGCAGTATTTT.

The chain joins TRBV3-1 (or the pseudogene TRBV3-2) to TRBJ2-2, with D perhaps assigned TRBD1 or TRBD2 (5 bases each). In germline, CDR1 is LGHDT, CDR2 YNNKEL (reference sequence). V lost 0 bases to trimming and J lost 0 bases, with 17 bases between them. This CDR3 is built from 19 residues. The CDR3 DNA reads as TGTGCCAGCAGCCAAGAGAGAGGGACGACAGTTTCGAACACCGGGGAGCTGTTTTTT. Residues: CASSQERGTTVSNTGELFF.

The gene calls are TRBV20-1 and TRBJ1-4, with D tentatively TRBD1 (5 bases). The CDR3 has 16 amino acids. CDR1 is DFQATT and CDR2 is SNEGSKA in the germline V gene (reference sequence). With 3 bases removed from V and 4 bases from J, the gap between germline ends came to 18 bases. CDR3 sequence: CSASSRWGGYNEKLFF. For the CDR3, the DNA is TGCAGTGCTAGTTCCCGGTGGGGGGGATATAATGAAAAACTGTTTTTT.

The chain combines TRBV6-5 with TRBJ2-7; 9 bases line up with TRBD2. V lost 3 bases and J lost 2; bases outside the gene matches: 2. Germline V gene sequence: CDR1 MNHEY, CDR2 SVGAGI. CDR3 length: 14 amino acids. As DNA, the CDR3 is TGTGCCAGCAGTTATCTAGCGGGGACCTACGAGCAGTACTTC. Amino acids: CASSYLAGTYEQYF.

This rearrangement joins TRBV4-1 to TRBJ1-4; D is unclear. This CDR3 region has 15 residues. Germline assignment: CDR1 MGHRA and CDR2 YSYEKL. The V end was cut by 0 bases, the J end by 8 bases, with 13 bases between. The CDR3 is CASSQEVRRKEKLFF. CDR3 DNA sequence: TGCGCCAGCAGCCAAGAAGTCAGGCGAAAGGAAAAACTGTTTTTT.

This clone has more than one count but fewer than ten. This chain connects TRBV28 to TRBJ1-1, with TRBD1 matching over 8 bases. This CDR3 comprises 13 residues. V was clipped by 5 bases and J by 3 bases; unmatched bases: 2. Germline V gene data show CDR1 as MDHEN and CDR2 as SYDVKM. CDR3 bases: TGTGCCAGCAGTACAGGGGGGGACACTGAAGCTTTCTTT. Protein sequence: CASSTGGDTEAFF.

The chain links TRBV19 to TRBJ1-1; 10 positions agree with TRBD1. The CDR3 extends over 17 amino acids. Germline trimming cut 3 bases from V and 0 bases from J; bases unmatched to any gene: 7. Germline CDR1 and CDR2: LNHDA and SQIVND (reference sequence). DNA of the CDR3: TGTGCCAGTAGTATTGAAGGGACAGGGGCGATGAACACTGAAGCTTTCTTT. This codes for CASSIEGTGAMNTEAFF.

The chain links TRBV9 to TRBJ1-1; D gene ambiguous. From germline, CDR1 is SGDLS and CDR2 YYNGEE. V gave up 4 bases and J gave up 0 bases, with 7 bases separating them. This CDR3 has 13 residues. CDR3 nucleotides: TGTGCCAGCAGCTCTCAGCTGAACACTGAAGCTTTCTTT. It translates to CASSSQLNTEAFF.

The chain carries TRBV18 and TRBJ1-1; D perhaps matches TRBD1 (5 bases). V was clipped by 3 bases and J by 4 bases, with 12 bases between them. Germline loops: CDR1 KGHSH, CDR2 LQKENI. The CDR3 runs to 14 residues. CDR3 residues: CASSPGHAGTEAFF. The CDR3 coding sequence is TGTGCCAGCTCACCGGGGCATGCTGGCACTGAAGCTTTCTTT.

The CDR3 region is CASRDTGHPSKEQFF. The CDR3 nucleotides read TGTGCCAGCAGGGATACGGGACACCCGTCGAAAGAGCAGTTCTTC. This chain links TRBV6-5 with TRBJ2-1; D possibly corresponds to TRBD1 (6 bases). The CDR3 has 15 residues. Germline CDR1 reads MNHEY; CDR2 reads SVGAGI. V was cut by 6 bases and J by 10 bases, with 22 bases left in between.